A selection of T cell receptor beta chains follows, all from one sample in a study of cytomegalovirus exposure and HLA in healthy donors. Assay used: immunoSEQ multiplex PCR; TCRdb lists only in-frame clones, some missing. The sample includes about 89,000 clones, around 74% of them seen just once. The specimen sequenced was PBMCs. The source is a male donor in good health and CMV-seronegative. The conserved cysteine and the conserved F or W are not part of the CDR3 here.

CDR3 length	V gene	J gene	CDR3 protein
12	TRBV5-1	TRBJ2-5	ASSLTGAGETQY
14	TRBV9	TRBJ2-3	ASSVGLAGGVDTQY
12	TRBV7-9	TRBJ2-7	ASSLPGSRGEQY
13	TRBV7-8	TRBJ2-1	ASSLAISVVNEQF
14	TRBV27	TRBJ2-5	ASSNLGTGLLETQY
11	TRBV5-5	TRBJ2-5	ASRVRLQETQY
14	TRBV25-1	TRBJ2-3	ASSEFGSGSLSTQY
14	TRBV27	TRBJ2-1	ASSLKGAGSYNEQF
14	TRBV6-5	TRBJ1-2	ASSYSSPGGGYGYT
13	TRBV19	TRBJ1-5	ASSGGTESNQPQH
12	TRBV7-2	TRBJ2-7	ASSLGLAGYEQY
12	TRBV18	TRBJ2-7	ASSPATILYEQY
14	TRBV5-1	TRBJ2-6	ASSRGSDSGANVLT
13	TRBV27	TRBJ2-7	ASSWQPGQGYEQY
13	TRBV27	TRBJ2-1	ASSPGQGLDNEQF
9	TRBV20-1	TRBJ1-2	SARAGYGYT